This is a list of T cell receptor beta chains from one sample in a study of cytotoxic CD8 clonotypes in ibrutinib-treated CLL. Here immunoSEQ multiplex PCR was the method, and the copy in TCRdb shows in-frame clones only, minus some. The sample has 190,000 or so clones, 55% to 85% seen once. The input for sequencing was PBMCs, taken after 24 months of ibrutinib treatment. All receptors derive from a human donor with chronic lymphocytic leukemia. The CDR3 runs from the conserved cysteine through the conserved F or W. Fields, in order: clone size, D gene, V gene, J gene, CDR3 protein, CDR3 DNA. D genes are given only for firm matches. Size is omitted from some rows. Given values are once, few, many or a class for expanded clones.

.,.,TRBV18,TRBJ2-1,CASSPDRHNEQFF,TGTGCCAGCTCACCTGACAGGCACAATGAGCAGTTCTTC
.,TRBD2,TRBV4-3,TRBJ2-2,CASSQDGLAGVLNTGELFF,TGCGCCAGCAGCCAAGATGGTCTAGCGGGAGTGTTGAACACCGGGGAGCTGTTTTTT
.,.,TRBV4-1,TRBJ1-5,CASSQDIGRRYQPQHF,TGCGCCAGCAGCCAAGATATTGGCAGGAGATATCAGCCCCAGCATTTT
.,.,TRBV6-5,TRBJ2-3,CASSYRSAGTDTQYF,TGTGCCAGCAGTTATCGAAGCGCGGGCACAGATACGCAGTATTTT
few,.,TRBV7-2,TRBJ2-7,CASSSTSYEQYF,TGTGCCAGCAGCTCAACCTCCTACGAGCAGTACTTC
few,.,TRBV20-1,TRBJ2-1,CSAVENEQFF,TGCAGTGCTGTGGAGAATGAGCAGTTCTTC
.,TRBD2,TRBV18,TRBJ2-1,CASSTSGPAGIYNEQFF,TGTGCCAGCTCGACAAGTGGTCCAGCGGGGATATACAATGAGCAGTTCTTC
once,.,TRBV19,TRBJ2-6,CASRDTGISGANVLTF,TGTGCCAGTCGGGACACCGGAATCTCTGGGGCCAACGTCCTGACTTTC
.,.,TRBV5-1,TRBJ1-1,CASSWTRPNTEAFF,TGCGCCAGCAGCTGGACAAGGCCGAACACTGAAGCTTTCTTT
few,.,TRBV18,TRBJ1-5,CASSPRVDGETYSNQPQHF,TGTGCCAGCTCACCAAGGGTGGACGGGGAAACTTATAGCAATCAGCCCCAGCATTTT
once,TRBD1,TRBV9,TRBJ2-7,CASSGQGIPYEQYF,TGTGCCAGCAGCGGACAGGGGATCCCCTACGAGCAGTACTTC
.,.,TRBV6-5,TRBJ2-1,CASSYSIGSGYNEQFF,TGTGCCAGCAGTTACTCAATCGGCAGCGGCTACAATGAGCAGTTCTTC
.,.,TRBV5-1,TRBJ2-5,CASSLENFVSLQYF,TGCGCCAGCAGCTTGGAAAACTTCGTTAGTCTCCAGTACTTC
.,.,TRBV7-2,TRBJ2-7,CASSLRLTGYEQYF,TGTGCCAGCAGCTTAAGGCTCACCGGCTACGAGCAGTACTTC
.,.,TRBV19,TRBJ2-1,CASSIGRTITGRNEQFF,TGTGCCAGTAGTATAGGCCGTACAATAACAGGGCGCAATGAGCAGTTCTTC
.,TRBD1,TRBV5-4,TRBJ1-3,CASSPSLGTGRDTIYF,TGTGCCAGCAGCCCCTCGCTCGGGACAGGGCGTGACACCATATATTTT
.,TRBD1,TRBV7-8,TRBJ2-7,CASSLGQGAYEQYF,TGTGCCAGCAGCTTGGGACAGGGAGCCTACGAGCAGTACTTC
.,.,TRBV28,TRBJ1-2,CASSYHRDGYGYTF,TGTGCCAGCAGTTACCACAGGGACGGCTATGGCTACACCTTC
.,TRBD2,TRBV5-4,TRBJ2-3,CASSFGTSGSADTQYF,TGTGCCAGCAGCTTTGGGACTAGCGGGAGTGCAGATACGCAGTATTTT
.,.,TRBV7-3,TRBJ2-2,CASRQGSTGELFF,TGTGCCAGCAGACAGGGCTCCACCGGGGAGCTGTTTTTT
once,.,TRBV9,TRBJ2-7,CASSVTGNSYEQYF,TGTGCCAGCAGCGTAACCGGGAACTCCTACGAGCAGTACTTC
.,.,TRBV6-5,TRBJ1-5,CASSYDSSYQPQHF,TGTGCCAGCAGTTATGACAGTTCTTATCAGCCCCAGCATTTT
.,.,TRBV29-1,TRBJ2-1,CSVERARQGGNEQFF,TGCAGCGTTGAGCGGGCCCGACAGGGAGGCAATGAGCAGTTCTTC
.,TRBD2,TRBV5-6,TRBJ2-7,CASSLGILAGDEQYF,TGTGCCAGCAGCTTGGGGATCCTAGCGGGAGACGAGCAGTACTTC
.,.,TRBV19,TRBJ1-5,CASSIAGQLSNQPQHF,TGTGCCAGTAGTATAGCTGGTCAGCTTAGCAATCAGCCCCAGCATTTT
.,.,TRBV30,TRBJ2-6,CAWRSSASSGANVLTF,TGTGCCTGGAGGTCTAGCGCAAGCTCTGGGGCCAACGTCCTGACTTTC
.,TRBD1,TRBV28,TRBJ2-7,CASSSFSGQGLEQYF,TGTGCCAGCAGTTCATTTTCGGGACAGGGCCTCGAGCAGTACTTC
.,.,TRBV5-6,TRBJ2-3,CASSLAGGPPVADTQYF,TGTGCCAGCAGCTTGGCCGGGGGCCCACCCGTGGCAGATACGCAGTATTTT
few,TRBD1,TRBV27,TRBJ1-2,CASSLSRDSYGYTF,TGTGCCAGCAGTTTAAGCCGGGACAGCTATGGCTACACCTTC
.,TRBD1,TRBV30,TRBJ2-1,CAWSMDRGWDEQFF,TGTGCCTGGAGTATGGACAGGGGGTGGGATGAGCAGTTCTTC
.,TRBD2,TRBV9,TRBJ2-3,CASSGPLAATGTDTQYF,TGTGCCAGCAGCGGTCCTCTAGCGGCCACGGGCACAGATACGCAGTATTTT
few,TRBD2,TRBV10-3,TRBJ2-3,CAASLGLAGGGRDTQYF,TGTGCCGCATCACTAGGACTAGCGGGAGGAGGGCGAGATACGCAGTATTTT
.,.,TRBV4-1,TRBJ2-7,CASSQDPYEGAYEQYF,TGCGCCAGCAGCCAAGATCCTTATGAGGGAGCCTACGAGCAGTACTTC
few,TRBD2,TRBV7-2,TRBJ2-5,CASTPPLAGETQYF,TGTGCCAGCACCCCCCCGCTAGCGGGAGAGACCCAGTACTTC
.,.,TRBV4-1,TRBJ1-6,CASSQPGRAGSPLHF,TGCGCCAGCAGCCAACCCGGCAGGGCCGGTTCACCCCTCCACTTT
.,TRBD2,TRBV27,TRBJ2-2,CASSLKAGGFTGELFF,TGTGCCAGCAGCCTTAAGGCCGGGGGGTTCACCGGGGAGCTGTTTTTT
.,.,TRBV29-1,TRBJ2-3,CSVTIVRGRGTDTQYF,TGCAGCGTTACGATTGTCAGGGGAAGAGGCACAGATACGCAGTATTTT
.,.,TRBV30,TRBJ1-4,CAWTKGAGEKLFF,TGTGCCTGGACCAAAGGGGCGGGTGAAAAACTGTTTTTT
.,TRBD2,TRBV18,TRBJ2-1,CASSPHSTITGGSYNEQFF,TGTGCCAGCTCACCACACAGCACCATAACGGGAGGGAGCTACAATGAGCAGTTCTTC
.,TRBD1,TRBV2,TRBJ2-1,CASTRTGADEQFF,TGTGCCAGCACAAGGACAGGGGCGGATGAGCAGTTCTTC
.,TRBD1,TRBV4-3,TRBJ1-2,CASSLWDRGSGYTF,TGCGCCAGCAGCCTTTGGGACAGGGGGTCTGGCTACACCTTC
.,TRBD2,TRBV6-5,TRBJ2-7,CASSSASGRAHAEQYF,TGTGCCAGCAGTTCCGCTAGCGGGAGGGCCCACGCCGAGCAGTACTTC
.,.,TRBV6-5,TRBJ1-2,CASSPRGFGPNGYTF,TGTGCCAGCAGCCCTCGCGGCTTTGGGCCAAATGGCTACACCTTC
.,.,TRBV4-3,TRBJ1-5,CASSKEVRQPQHF,TGCGCCAGCAGCAAGGAGGTCCGGCAGCCCCAGCATTTT
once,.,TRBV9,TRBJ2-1,CASSLAGNGGFYNEQFF,TGTGCCAGCAGCCTTGCAGGAAACGGCGGATTTTACAATGAGCAGTTCTTC
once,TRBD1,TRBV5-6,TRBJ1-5,CASSLAVGQGGNQPQHF,TGTGCCAGCAGCTTGGCGGTAGGGCAGGGGGGCAATCAGCCCCAGCATTTT
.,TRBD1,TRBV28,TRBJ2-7,CASSFTGVSGEQYF,TGTGCCAGCAGTTTTACAGGGGTCTCCGGGGAGCAGTACTTC
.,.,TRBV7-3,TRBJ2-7,CASSSRPGPNYEQYF,TGTGCCAGCAGCTCCCGACCGGGACCAAACTACGAGCAGTACTTC
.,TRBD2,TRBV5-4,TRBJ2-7,CASSRVAGPYEQYF,TGTGCCAGCAGCAGAGTAGCGGGCCCCTACGAGCAGTACTTC